A single sample gave rise to the 15 T cell receptor beta chains below, sequenced in a study of regulatory T cells in long-lasting Graves disease. Arm-PCR with iRepertoire HTBI primers amplified the CDR3 regions for these TCR beta libraries. Via MiXCR, TCRdb re-called the multiplex PCR reads, giving one row per CDR3 protein. The sample lists 350,000 to 500,000 distinct CDR3 sequences, about 21% occurring once. Time point described: persistent/refractory GD, antithyroid drugs over 5 years with positive TRAb. RNA isolated from PBMCs was used to make the TCR library. Source: peripheral blood mononuclear cells (PBMCs), taken when the disease was refractory, from a patient treated with antithyroid drugs. Receptor source: a female donor with Graves disease.

As regards this clonotype: This could be a read error, since a much larger clone is one nucleotide away. The genes are TRBV12-3 or TRBV12-4 and TRBJ1-1; D might be TRBD1 (5 bases). The CDR3 is made up of 13 amino acids. CDR3 in DNA: TGTGCCTGCCGCCCGGGGGATGGCACTGAAGCTTCCTTT. Protein product: CACRPGDGTEASF.

This clonotype has at least ten counts. V is TRBV2 and J is TRBJ2-2; D gene ambiguous. V was pared by 1 base and J by 5 bases, with 5 bases between. The CDR3 has 13 amino acids. Germline CDR1 reads SNHLY; CDR2 reads FYNNEI. CDR3 region: CASSEGVTGELFF. The CDR3, as DNA: TGTGCCAGCAGTGAAGGGGTGACCGGGGAGCTGTTTTTT.

This clonotype was counted at least ten times. The chain links TRBV28 to TRBJ2-7; 13 bases align to TRBD2. Germline loops: CDR1 MDHEN, CDR2 SYDVKM. With V trimmed by 5 bases and J by 2 bases, 3 bases remained unmatched. The CDR3 contains 15 residues. The CDR3 here is CASSPGLAGAYEQYF. Written as DNA, the CDR3 is TGTGCCAGCAGTCCAGGACTAGCGGGAGCCTACGAGCAGTACTTC. Looking up the rest from reference TRBV28 and TRBJ2-7 gives the full variable domain: DVKVTQSSRYLVKRTGEKVFLECVQDMDHENMFWYRQDPGLGLRLIYFSYDVKMKEKGDIPEGYSVSREKKERFSLILESASTNQTSMYLCASSPGLAGAYEQYFGPGTRLTVT.

The rearrangement links TRBV20-1 to TRBJ1-2; 8 positions match TRBD1. CDR3 length equals 13 residues. Looked up from germline, CDR1 is DFQATT and CDR2 is SNEGSKA (reference sequence). V shed 3 bases and J 6 bases; nucleotides not matched to a gene: 6. CDR3 loop: CSARGRTGHGYTF. In DNA form, the CDR3 reads TGCAGTGCTAGGGGGCGGACAGGGCATGGCTACACCTTC.

This clonotype was seen a few times. This chain joins TRBV19 and TRBJ1-1; a weak D match, TRBD1 (6 bases). Germline lookup yields CDR1 LNHDA and CDR2 SQIVND (reference sequence). The CDR3 has 14 residues. V lost 7 bases and J lost 0, with 12 bases in between. In nucleotides, the CDR3 is TGTGCCAGTAACGTCGGACAGATGAACACTGAAGCTTTCTTT. Translated: CASNVGQMNTEAFF.

The rearrangement joins TRBV27 to TRBJ1-1, with a tentative D call TRBD1 (6 bases). V was clipped by 6 bases and J by 6 bases, with 14 bases between them. The CDR3 has 13 residues. Looked up from germline, CDR1 is MNHEY and CDR2 is SMNVEV (reference sequence). CDR3: CASRKQGTAEAFF. In DNA form, the CDR3 reads TGTGCCAGCAGGAAACAGGGTACAGCTGAAGCTTTCTTT.

This chain links TRBV2 with TRBJ2-1; D is possibly TRBD2 (6 bases). Trimming cost V 6 bases and J 3 bases, with 18 bases left between them. CDR3 size: 16 residues. Germline-derived CDR1 and CDR2 are SNHLY and FYNNEI. The CDR3 bases are TGTGCCAGCAGGGGGGGATTTCCGGGAATCTACAATGAGCAGTTCTTC. Protein product: CASRGGFPGIYNEQFF.

V gene TRBV18 combines with J gene TRBJ2-7; no definite D call. This CDR3 region has 14 residues. The germline gives CDR1 KGHSH, CDR2 LQKENI. V was pared by 6 bases and J by 0 bases, with 12 bases between. CDR3 protein: CASSRPESSYEQYF. For the CDR3, the DNA is TGTGCCAGCTCGCGGCCAGAAAGCTCCTACGAGCAGTACTTC. Filled out from reference TRBV18 and TRBJ2-7, the complete variable domain reads NAGVMQNPRHLVRRRGQEARLRCSPMKGHSHVYWYRQLPEEGLKFMVYLQKENIIDESGMPKERFSAEFPKEGPSILRIQQVVRGDSAAYFCASSRPESSYEQYFGPGTRLTVT.

The V gene is TRBV4-1, the J gene TRBJ2-6; 8 bases map to TRBD1. The CDR3 covers 18 residues. The germline V gene has CDR1 MGHRA and CDR2 YSYEKL. V lost 3 bases to trimming and J lost 1 base; unmatched junction nucleotides: 8. This CDR3 is CASSQRGQALSGANVLTF. CDR3 nucleotides: TGCGCCAGCAGCCAGAGGGGACAGGCGTTATCTGGGGCCAACGTCCTGACTTTC.

The chain carries TRBV11-2 and TRBJ2-1, with 16 bases that match TRBD2. Germline V CDR1 and CDR2: SGHAT, FQNNGV. The CDR3 contains 16 residues. Trimming cost V 1 base and J 10 bases; bases outside gene matches: 4. DNA of the CDR3: TGTGCCAGCAGCTTAGTGGCGGGACTAGCGGGAGGGGAGCAGTTCTTC. This codes for CASSLVAGLAGGEQFF.

In this sample, this clonotype turned up many times. The chain joins TRBV20-1 to TRBJ1-1; D not resolved. The CDR3 sequence is 12 residues long. Germline CDR1 DFQATT, CDR2 SNEGSKA (reference sequence). V was cut by 3 bases and J by 2 bases, with 7 bases left in between. In DNA, the CDR3 is TGCAGTGCTAGTTTGGTTAACACTGAAGCTTTCTTT. Protein sequence: CSASLVNTEAFF.

This clonotype was picked up a small number of times. The gene calls are TRBV11-2 and TRBJ2-7, with D tentatively TRBD2 (5 bases). The CDR3 consists of 13 residues. V was clipped by 5 bases and J by 7 bases, with 15 bases between them. Germline V lookup: CDR1 SGHAT, CDR2 FQNNGV. CDR3 nucleotide sequence: TGTGCCAGCAGCCGCGGACTTCCGGCGGAGCAGTACTTC. This translates into CASSRGLPAEQYF.

This clonotype was seen a few times. The rearrangement links TRBV5-1 to TRBJ1-1; possibly TRBD1 for D (6 bases). CDR3 size: 13 residues. V was pared by 0 bases and J by 7 bases, with 10 bases between. Germline V lookup: CDR1 SGHRS, CDR2 YFSETQ. Written as DNA, the CDR3 is TGCGCCAGCAGCTTGGAGGACAGTAATGAAGCTTTCTTT. Encoded protein: CASSLEDSNEAFF. Together with reference TRBV5-1 and TRBJ1-1, the CDR3 gives the full variable domain: KAGVTQTPRYLIKTRGQQVTLSCSPISGHRSVSWYQQTPGQGLQFLFEYFSETQRNKGNFPGRFSGRQFSNSRSEMNVSTLELGDSALYLCASSLEDSNEAFFGQGTRLTVV.

This chain links TRBV12-3 or TRBV12-4 with TRBJ2-1, with a tentative D call TRBD2 (6 bases). V lost 7 bases and J lost 7, with 17 bases in between. This CDR3 has 14 residues. The CDR3 sequence: CASTLGGGVNEQFF. CDR3 nucleotides: TGTGCCAGCACCCTAGGAGGAGGGGTGAATGAGCAGTTCTTC.

With regard to this clonotype: A read error may account for a junction end that differs from germline. V is TRBV11-2 and J is TRBJ1-1, with D perhaps TRBD1 (5 bases). There are 12 residues in the CDR3. Germline CDR1 SGHAT, CDR2 FQNNGV. CDR3 amino acids: CASSRTQTGAFF. CDR3 nucleotides: TGTGCCAGCAGCAGGACACAGACTGGAGCTTTCTTT.